The rows below give T cell receptor beta chains drawn from one sample of a study of radiation and T cells in renal cell carcinoma. Only in-frame clones appear in the TCRdb table, and some are missing; sequencing was by immunoSEQ multiplex PCR. This sample has roughly 5,700 clones, with roughly 72% found just once. This specimen consisted of tumor tissue, obtained from a patient whose treatment was nephrectomy without radiotherapy. Every receptor here comes from a human donor with renal cell carcinoma. CDR3s include the opening cysteine and the closing phenylalanine or tryptophan. D genes are given only for firm matches. Where a row states a size, it is once, few, many or the class of an expanded clone; other rows omit it.

d_gene: .
abundance: few
len: 13
j_gene: TRBJ1-2
v_gene: TRBV7-9
CDR3nt: TGTGCCAGCAGTATAAGAAAGGACACCCTTCACACCTTC
CDR3aa: CASSIRKDTLHTF

d_gene: TRBD2
abundance: once
len: 13
j_gene: TRBJ2-7
v_gene: TRBV7-2
CDR3nt: TGTGCCAGCAGCCTTAGCGGGCCGGGGGGGCAGTACTTC
CDR3aa: CASSLSGPGGQYF

d_gene: .
abundance: .
len: 13
j_gene: TRBJ2-5
v_gene: TRBV7-6
CDR3nt: TGTGCCAGCAGCTTAGAGGCCCAGGAGACCCAGTACTTC
CDR3aa: CASSLEAQETQYF

d_gene: .
abundance: .
len: 11
j_gene: TRBJ2-1
v_gene: TRBV29-1
CDR3nt: TGCAGCGTTGAAGAGAGGAATGAGCAGTTCTTC
CDR3aa: CSVEERNEQFF

d_gene: .
abundance: .
len: 12
j_gene: TRBJ2-7
v_gene: TRBV6-6
CDR3nt: TGTGCCAGCAGTTTCATTATAGGCGAGCAGTACTTC
CDR3aa: CASSFIIGEQYF

d_gene: TRBD1
abundance: few
len: 13
j_gene: TRBJ1-2
v_gene: TRBV7-9
CDR3nt: TGTGCCAGCAGCCTCGTCCCGGGACAGGGTTACACCTTC
CDR3aa: CASSLVPGQGYTF

d_gene: TRBD1
abundance: .
len: 11
j_gene: TRBJ2-3
v_gene: TRBV20-1
CDR3nt: TGCAGTGCCAGGGACAGGGCGACGCAGTATTTT
CDR3aa: CSARDRATQYF

d_gene: TRBD1
abundance: .
len: 17
j_gene: TRBJ2-3
v_gene: TRBV28
CDR3nt: TGTGCCAGCAGTCCCCGAGATGAGGGGGCGCCCACAGATACGCAGTATTTT
CDR3aa: CASSPRDEGAPTDTQYF

d_gene: TRBD2
abundance: .
len: 13
j_gene: TRBJ2-7
v_gene: TRBV19
CDR3nt: TGTGCCAGTACATCGGGAGGCCCAAACGAGCAGTACTTC
CDR3aa: CASTSGGPNEQYF

d_gene: .
abundance: .
len: 16
j_gene: TRBJ2-2
v_gene: TRBV5-1
CDR3nt: TGCGCCAGCAGCTTCCCTGGACGGATCAACACCGGGGAGCTGTTTTTT
CDR3aa: CASSFPGRINTGELFF

d_gene: .
abundance: .
len: 12
j_gene: TRBJ1-6
v_gene: TRBV6-5
CDR3nt: TGTGCCAGCAGTTACCGTGGTTCACCCCTCCACTTT
CDR3aa: CASSYRGSPLHF

d_gene: .
abundance: .
len: 15
j_gene: TRBJ2-3
v_gene: TRBV18
CDR3nt: TGTGCCAGCTCACTCAGTCGTGTCGGCACAGATACGCAGTATTTT
CDR3aa: CASSLSRVGTDTQYF

d_gene: .
abundance: few
len: 16
j_gene: TRBJ2-3
v_gene: TRBV9
CDR3nt: TGTGCCAGCAGCCCGCGAATAGGGGAGAGCACAGATACGCAGTATTTT
CDR3aa: CASSPRIGESTDTQYF

d_gene: TRBD1
abundance: .
len: 16
j_gene: TRBJ2-3
v_gene: TRBV7-3
CDR3nt: TGTGCCAGCAGCCTAGGACAGGGGGTCCCAACAGATACGCAGTATTTT
CDR3aa: CASSLGQGVPTDTQYF

d_gene: .
abundance: .
len: 14
j_gene: TRBJ1-2
v_gene: TRBV29-1
CDR3nt: TGCAGCGTTGTATCAACCTTATATGGTCGTGGCTACACCTTC
CDR3aa: CSVVSTLYGRGYTF

d_gene: .
abundance: .
len: 14
j_gene: TRBJ2-3
v_gene: TRBV12-5
CDR3nt: TGTGCTAGTGGTTTAGAAACTAGTGCGGATACGCAGTATTTT
CDR3aa: CASGLETSADTQYF

d_gene: .
abundance: .
len: 12
j_gene: TRBJ1-1
v_gene: TRBV14
CDR3nt: TGTGCCAGCAGCCCATGGGACACTGAAGCTTTCTTT
CDR3aa: CASSPWDTEAFF

d_gene: TRBD2
abundance: .
len: 19
j_gene: TRBJ2-3
v_gene: TRBV9
CDR3nt: TGTGCCAGCAGCGTAGCTGGACTAGCGGGCTCCCCTAGCACAGATACGCAGTATTTT
CDR3aa: CASSVAGLAGSPSTDTQYF

d_gene: .
abundance: .
len: 17
j_gene: TRBJ2-7
v_gene: TRBV21-1
CDR3nt: TGTGCCAGCAGCAGGGACGAGTTAGAAGGACGCCTATACGAGCAGTACTTC
CDR3aa: CASSRDELEGRLYEQYF

d_gene: .
abundance: few
len: 15
j_gene: TRBJ1-5
v_gene: TRBV4-1
CDR3nt: TGCGCCAGCAGCCAGAAGCTAGATAGCAATCAGCCCCAGCATTTT
CDR3aa: CASSQKLDSNQPQHF

d_gene: .
abundance: .
len: 13
j_gene: TRBJ1-2
v_gene: TRBV30
CDR3nt: TGTGCCTGGAGTGTAGCAGGCAACTATGGCTACACCTTC
CDR3aa: CAWSVAGNYGYTF

d_gene: TRBD2
abundance: .
len: 16
j_gene: TRBJ2-3
v_gene: TRBV28
CDR3nt: TGTGCCAGCAGTTCCGATGCTAGCGGGAGGTTGGATACGCAGTATTTT
CDR3aa: CASSSDASGRLDTQYF

d_gene: .
abundance: .
len: 14
j_gene: TRBJ2-5
v_gene: TRBV13
CDR3nt: TGTGCCAGCAGCTCTTGGAAGGGGGAAGAGACCCAGTACTTC
CDR3aa: CASSSWKGEETQYF

d_gene: TRBD1
abundance: .
len: 13
j_gene: TRBJ1-4
v_gene: TRBV2
CDR3nt: TGTGCCAGTAAGGGACAGGCAACAGGAAAACTGTTTTTT
CDR3aa: CASKGQATGKLFF

d_gene: .
abundance: few
len: 12
j_gene: TRBJ1-1
v_gene: TRBV27
CDR3nt: TGTGCCAGCAGTTTTTGGGGTGGTGAAGCTTTCTTT
CDR3aa: CASSFWGGEAFF

d_gene: .
abundance: medium-sized
len: 12
j_gene: TRBJ2-1
v_gene: TRBV28
CDR3nt: TGTGCCAGCAGTCCACTGGGCAATGAGCAGTTCTTC
CDR3aa: CASSPLGNEQFF

d_gene: .
abundance: .
len: 11
j_gene: TRBJ2-3
v_gene: TRBV29-1
CDR3nt: TGCAGCGTTGAGGAAACAGATACGCAGTATTTT
CDR3aa: CSVEETDTQYF

d_gene: .
abundance: .
len: 18
j_gene: TRBJ2-3
v_gene: TRBV5-1
CDR3nt: TGCGCCAGCAGCCAAGTGTCTCGGGGGCCGAGGAGCACAGATACGCAGTATTTT
CDR3aa: CASSQVSRGPRSTDTQYF

d_gene: TRBD1
abundance: .
len: 14
j_gene: TRBJ1-5
v_gene: TRBV7-6
CDR3nt: TGTGCCAGCAGCTTAGGACAGGGTGGTCAGCCCCAGCATTTT
CDR3aa: CASSLGQGGQPQHF

d_gene: TRBD1
abundance: .
len: 19
j_gene: TRBJ1-6
v_gene: TRBV28
CDR3nt: TGTGCCAGCAGTTACCCGGCCCGGGACAGGGGGCCGAGGAATTCACCCCTCCACTTT
CDR3aa: CASSYPARDRGPRNSPLHF

d_gene: .
abundance: .
len: 15
j_gene: TRBJ2-3
v_gene: TRBV27
CDR3nt: TGTGCCAGCAGTCCCTCTAGAGCCTCCACAGATACGCAGTATTTT
CDR3aa: CASSPSRASTDTQYF

d_gene: TRBD1
abundance: .
len: 15
j_gene: TRBJ1-6
v_gene: TRBV28
CDR3nt: TGTGCCAGCAGTTTGACAGGGCCTGCTAATTCACCCCTCCACTTT
CDR3aa: CASSLTGPANSPLHF

d_gene: TRBD1
abundance: .
len: 15
j_gene: TRBJ2-3
v_gene: TRBV19
CDR3nt: TGTGCCAGTAGTAGGCCGACAGGGTTCACAGATACGCAGTATTTT
CDR3aa: CASSRPTGFTDTQYF

d_gene: .
abundance: few
len: 13
j_gene: TRBJ2-7
v_gene: TRBV10-3
CDR3nt: TGTGCCATCAGTCGGACAGCCCCCTACGAGCAGTACTTC
CDR3aa: CAISRTAPYEQYF

d_gene: TRBD1
abundance: .
len: 16
j_gene: TRBJ1-5
v_gene: TRBV19
CDR3nt: TGTGCCAGTAGTATAGGGGGACAGGATGGGAATCAGCCCCAGCATTTT
CDR3aa: CASSIGGQDGNQPQHF

d_gene: .
abundance: .
len: 13
j_gene: TRBJ1-2
v_gene: TRBV5-1
CDR3nt: TGCGCCAGCAGCTTGGATCAGGCGGGAGGCTACACCTTC
CDR3aa: CASSLDQAGGYTF

d_gene: .
abundance: once
len: 16
j_gene: TRBJ2-3
v_gene: TRBV28
CDR3nt: TGTGCCAGCAGCCTTTTACAGTCACAGGTTGCAGATACGCAGTATTTT
CDR3aa: CASSLLQSQVADTQYF

d_gene: TRBD1
abundance: .
len: 15
j_gene: TRBJ2-1
v_gene: TRBV5-1
CDR3nt: TGCGCCAGCAGCTTGGGGGACAGGGGATCCAATGAGCAGTTCTTC
CDR3aa: CASSLGDRGSNEQFF

d_gene: .
abundance: .
len: 13
j_gene: TRBJ2-2
v_gene: TRBV5-5
CDR3nt: TGTGCCAGCACCGGTAGCTTCACCGGGGAGCTGTTTTTT
CDR3aa: CASTGSFTGELFF

d_gene: TRBD2
abundance: .
len: 15
j_gene: TRBJ2-1
v_gene: TRBV5-1
CDR3nt: TGCGCCAGCAGCGGCCTAGCGGGAGGGCCCTATGAGCAGTTCTTC
CDR3aa: CASSGLAGGPYEQFF

d_gene: .
abundance: .
len: 14
j_gene: TRBJ1-2
v_gene: TRBV6-5
CDR3nt: TGTGCCAGCAGCCCTGAGCCTATAAGGTGGGGCTACACCTTC
CDR3aa: CASSPEPIRWGYTF

d_gene: TRBD2
abundance: .
len: 17
j_gene: TRBJ2-1
v_gene: TRBV7-9
CDR3nt: TGTGCCAGCAGCTTTGGGGGACTAGCGGGCGGGCGAAATGAGCAGTTCTTC
CDR3aa: CASSFGGLAGGRNEQFF

d_gene: .
abundance: .
len: 16
j_gene: TRBJ1-2
v_gene: TRBV28
CDR3nt: TGTGCCAGCAGTTTATCAGGGGTGGTCGGAGTCTATGGCTACACCTTC
CDR3aa: CASSLSGVVGVYGYTF

d_gene: .
abundance: .
len: 15
j_gene: TRBJ1-1
v_gene: TRBV7-8
CDR3nt: TGTGCCAGCAGCTTAGCGGTAGGGATGAACACTGAAGCTTTCTTT
CDR3aa: CASSLAVGMNTEAFF

d_gene: .
abundance: .
len: 11
j_gene: TRBJ2-3
v_gene: TRBV7-2
CDR3nt: TGTGCCAGCAGATTAGATTATACGCAGTATTTT
CDR3aa: CASRLDYTQYF

d_gene: .
abundance: .
len: 16
j_gene: TRBJ2-4
v_gene: TRBV5-5
CDR3nt: TGTGCCAGCAGCTTGGACGGACTTGTGGCCAAAAACATTCAGTACTTC
CDR3aa: CASSLDGLVAKNIQYF

d_gene: TRBD1
abundance: .
len: 13
j_gene: TRBJ2-7
v_gene: TRBV29-1
CDR3nt: TGCAGCGCGAACCCGGGACAGGGGAACGAGCAGTACTTC
CDR3aa: CSANPGQGNEQYF

d_gene: .
abundance: .
len: 16
j_gene: TRBJ1-6
v_gene: TRBV6-1
CDR3nt: TGTGCCAGCAGTGAGGCCAGAAGCTCCTATAATTCACCCCTCCACTTT
CDR3aa: CASSEARSSYNSPLHF

d_gene: .
abundance: .
len: 15
j_gene: TRBJ2-1
v_gene: TRBV7-6
CDR3nt: TGTGCCAGCAGCTATAACCCGGACGGCAACAATGAGCAGTTCTTC
CDR3aa: CASSYNPDGNNEQFF